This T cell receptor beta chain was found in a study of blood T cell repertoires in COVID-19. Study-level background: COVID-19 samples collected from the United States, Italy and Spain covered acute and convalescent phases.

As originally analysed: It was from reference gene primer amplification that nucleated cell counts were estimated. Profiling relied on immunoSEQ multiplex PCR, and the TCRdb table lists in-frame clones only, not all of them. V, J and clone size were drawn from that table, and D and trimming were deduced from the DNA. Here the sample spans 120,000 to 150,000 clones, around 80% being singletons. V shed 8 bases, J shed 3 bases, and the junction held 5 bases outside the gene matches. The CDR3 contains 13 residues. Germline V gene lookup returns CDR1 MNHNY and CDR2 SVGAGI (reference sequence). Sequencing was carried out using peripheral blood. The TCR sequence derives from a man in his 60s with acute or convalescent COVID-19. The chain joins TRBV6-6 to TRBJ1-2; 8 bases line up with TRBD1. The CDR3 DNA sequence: TGTGCCAGCGATCAGGGGGCAGACTATGGCTACACCTTC. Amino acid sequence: CASDQGADYGYTF.